The clone carrying this TCR beta chain was picked up a small number of times. The antigen remains unidentified. This sample was taken from a study of Graves' ophthalmopathy and Graves' hyperthyroidism. Looking at the study overall: Samples of peripheral blood were obtained at initial diagnosis, prior to treatment of any kind. Study-wide results and caveats: The blood repertoire also included most expanded thyroid clonotypes above 0.001 frequency.

Beta-chain TCR CDR3 regions were amplified from RNA transcripts. The first round was an RT-PCR with HTBI primers, and the second round was a multiplex PCR. TCRdb processed the multiplex PCR reads anew with MiXCR; each CDR3 protein has one entry. The sample holds more than 550,000 distinct CDR3 sequences, over 40% seen once. Moderate-to-severe activity, CAS ≥3, NOSPECS ≥4 and a duration under 3 months were seen in donors with ophthalmopathy. Exclusion criteria comprised other autoimmune diseases, uncontrolled infections, pregnancy or lactation in patients. The CDR3 runs 15 residues. The V gene lost 8 bases and the J gene lost 5 bases, with 21 bases spanning the gap. Germline V CDR1 and CDR2: MNHEY, SVGAGI.

This chain joins TRBV6-5 and TRBJ1-1; tentatively, D is TRBD1 (5 bases). The TCR comes from an adult man with Graves' ophthalmopathy. Sequencing input: peripheral blood. The CDR3 sequence: CASREPGLTPTEAFF. DNA for the CDR3: TGTGCCAGCCGAGAACCGGGACTGACCCCTACTGAAGCTTTCTTT.